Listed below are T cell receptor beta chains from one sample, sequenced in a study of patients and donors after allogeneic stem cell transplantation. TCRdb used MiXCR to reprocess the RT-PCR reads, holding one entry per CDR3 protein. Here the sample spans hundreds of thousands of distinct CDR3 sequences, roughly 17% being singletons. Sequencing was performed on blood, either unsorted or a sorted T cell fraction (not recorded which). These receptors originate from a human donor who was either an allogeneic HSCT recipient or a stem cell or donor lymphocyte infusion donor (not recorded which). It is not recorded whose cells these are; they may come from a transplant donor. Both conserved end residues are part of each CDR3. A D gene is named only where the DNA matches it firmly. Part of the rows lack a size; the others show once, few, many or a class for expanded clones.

CASRRGYQAFF	TGTGCCAGCAGAAGGGGCTACCAAGCTTTCTTT	-	-	TRBV6-5	TRBJ1-1
CASSQAVIFGANTGELFF	TGCGCCAGCAGCCAAGCTGTCATTTTTGGGGCGAACACCGGGGAGCTGTTTTTT	-	many	TRBV4-3	TRBJ2-2
CASSQVRLGVADTQYF	TGCGCCAGCAGCCAAGTCCGACTAGGAGTCGCAGATACGCAGTATTTT	-	few	TRBV4-1	TRBJ2-3
CASSQESGAGGVITGELFF	TGCGCCAGCAGCCAAGAGAGCGGGGCGGGAGGTGTAATCACCGGGGAGCTGTTTTTT	TRBD2	-	TRBV4-1	TRBJ2-2
CASTPWGGANTGELFF	TGTGCCAGCACCCCATGGGGGGGCGCGAACACCGGGGAGCTGTTTTTT	-	few	TRBV2	TRBJ2-2
CASSLDLGTGSFTEAFF	TGTGCCAGCAGCTTAGATCTGGGCACAGGGTCGTTCACTGAAGCTTTCTTT	-	-	TRBV11-2	TRBJ1-1
CASSLHGPEQYF	TGCGCCAGCAGCTTGCATGGTCCCGAGCAGTACTTC	-	many	TRBV5-1	TRBJ2-7
CASSLGGRELFF	TGTGCCAGCAGCTTAGGGGGTCGGGAGCTGTTTTTT	-	few	TRBV7-2	TRBJ2-2
CASSALAGVAKNIQYF	TGTGCCAGCAGCGCACTAGCGGGAGTCGCCAAAAACATTCAGTACTTC	TRBD2	few	TRBV7-2	TRBJ2-4
CASWGSSYNEQFF	TGTGCCAGCTGGGGGAGCTCCTACAATGAGCAGTTCTTC	-	-	TRBV24-1	TRBJ2-1
CASSQEEFSDTQYF	TGCGCCAGCAGCCAAGAGGAGTTCTCAGATACGCAGTATTTT	-	-	TRBV4-3	TRBJ2-3
CSARVLTGELFF	TGCAGTGCTAGGGTCTTAACCGGGGAGCTGTTTTTT	-	-	TRBV20-1	TRBJ2-2
CASSPLGTASGTDTQYF	TGTGCCAGCTCACCACTAGGGACAGCCAGTGGCACAGATACGCAGTATTTT	TRBD1	-	TRBV18	TRBJ2-3
CASRNTGLADYEQYF	TGTGCCAGCAGAAATACCGGACTAGCGGACTACGAGCAGTACTTC	TRBD2	few	TRBV12-3/TRBV12-4	TRBJ2-7
CASSYQFRGSSSYNEQFF	TGTGCCAGCAGTTACCAATTCAGGGGGTCAAGCTCCTACAATGAGCAGTTCTTC	TRBD1	-	TRBV6-5	TRBJ2-1
CASSLQANSGNTIYF	TGTGCCAGCTCCCTACAGGCCAACTCTGGAAACACCATATATTTT	-	few	TRBV18	TRBJ1-3
CASGQGDPYEQYF	TGTGCCAGCGGCCAGGGCGACCCCTACGAGCAGTACTTC	-	few	TRBV5-5	TRBJ2-7
CSAGGRVDYEQYF	TGCAGCGCTGGGGGAAGGGTCGACTACGAGCAGTACTTC	-	many	TRBV29-1	TRBJ2-7
CSASPPLSYNEQFF	TGCAGTGCTAGCCCCCCTCTCTCCTACAATGAGCAGTTCTTC	-	-	TRBV20-1	TRBJ2-1
CASSSRAGTEAFF	TGTGCCAGCTCATCACGGGCTGGGACTGAAGCTTTCTTT	-	many	TRBV18	TRBJ1-1
CASSQGVGFYEQYF	TGTGCCAGCAGCCAAGGGGTGGGGTTCTACGAGCAGTACTTC	-	many	TRBV12-3/TRBV12-4	TRBJ2-7
CASSQQGMADTQYF	TGTGCCAGCAGCCAACAGGGGATGGCAGATACGCAGTATTTT	TRBD1	-	TRBV6-1	TRBJ2-3
CSARRTSWSTDTQYF	TGCAGTGCTAGGCGCACTAGCTGGAGCACAGATACGCAGTATTTT	-	-	TRBV20-1	TRBJ2-3
CASSFHAADTQYF	TGTGCCAGCAGCTTTCATGCTGCAGATACGCAGTATTTT	-	few	TRBV9	TRBJ2-3
CASSQGNVGTDTQYF	TGCGCCAGCAGCCAAGGGAACGTGGGAACTGATACGCAGTATTTT	-	-	TRBV4-3	TRBJ2-3
CASSVMEKGVYEQFF	TGTGCCAGCAGCGTAATGGAAAAGGGGGTGTATGAGCAGTTCTTC	-	few	TRBV9	TRBJ2-1
CATSREGGTSRNEQFF	TGTGCCACCAGCAGAGAGGGGGGGACTTCCCGGAATGAGCAGTTCTTC	TRBD2	few	TRBV15	TRBJ2-1
CASSVTANEQFF	TGTGCCAGCAGCGTTACAGCTAATGAGCAGTTCTTC	-	few	TRBV9	TRBJ2-1
CASSFPTGEQYF	TGTGCCAGCAGTTTTCCCACCGGCGAGCAGTACTTC	-	few	TRBV12-3/TRBV12-4	TRBJ2-7
CASSHAGVGIAFF	TGTGCCAGCAGCCACGCCGGCGTGGGGATAGCTTTCTTT	-	few	TRBV7-9	TRBJ1-1
CASSLSADGYTF	TGTGCCAGCAGCTTATCTGCCGATGGCTACACCTTC	-	few	TRBV7-2	TRBJ1-2
CASSLRGVNTEAFF	TGTGCCAGCAGCTTAAGAGGGGTGAACACTGAAGCTTTCTTT	-	-	TRBV7-2	TRBJ1-1
CASSVYGGGEQFF	TGTGCCAGCAGCGTTTACGGAGGGGGTGAGCAGTTCTTC	-	-	TRBV9	TRBJ2-1
CASSWREGNTQYF	TGTGCCAGCAGCTGGCGGGAGGGGAATACGCAGTATTTT	TRBD2	few	TRBV7-3	TRBJ2-3
CASRRLLNGIQYF	TGTGCCAGCAGACGCTTACTAAATGGCATTCAGTACTTC	-	-	TRBV12-3/TRBV12-4	TRBJ2-4
CASSLRRKSSGNTIYF	TGTGCCAGCAGCTTACGTCGGAAGAGCTCTGGAAACACCATATATTTT	-	-	TRBV11-1	TRBJ1-3
CASSQGAGTTPSYNEQFF	TGTGCCAGCAGCCAGGGGGCCGGGACTACCCCCTCCTACAATGAGCAGTTCTTC	-	few	TRBV4-2	TRBJ2-1
CASSLYYGPSEQYF	TGTGCCAGCAGTTTATACTACGGCCCTAGCGAGCAGTACTTC	-	few	TRBV27	TRBJ2-7
CASSLAGDFTDTQYF	TGTGCCAGCAGCTTAGCCGGGGATTTCACAGATACGCAGTATTTT	-	-	TRBV7-6	TRBJ2-3
CASSFLGDSLTRMGGELFF	TGTGCCAGCAGCTTCCTCGGAGACAGCCTTACACGAATGGGCGGGGAGCTGTTTTTT	-	-	TRBV21-1	TRBJ2-2
CASSLQGSNTETQYF	TGTGCTAGCAGCCTACAGGGGAGTAATACGGAGACCCAGTACTTC	TRBD1	-	TRBV7-7	TRBJ2-5
CASSLGVGLVYEQFF	TGTGCCAGCAGTTTGGGGGTGGGACTAGTCTATGAGCAGTTCTTC	TRBD2	-	TRBV27	TRBJ2-1
CASRRRQGNTEAFF	TGTGCCAGCAGACGTCGACAGGGGAACACTGAAGCTTTCTTT	TRBD1	few	TRBV6-1	TRBJ1-1
CASSQVGSRTSEQYF	TGTGCCAGCAGCCAAGTAGGCTCTCGGACATCCGAGCAGTACTTC	-	-	TRBV3-1	TRBJ2-7
CASKSPGPGGGNEKLFF	TGTGCCAGCAAAAGTCCGGGCCCAGGCGGTGGTAATGAAAAACTGTTTTTT	-	few	TRBV28	TRBJ1-4
CAISTGTGASEQYF	TGTGCCATCAGTACCGGGACAGGGGCATCCGAGCAGTACTTC	TRBD1	-	TRBV10-3	TRBJ2-7
CASSSLAGAITDTQYF	TGTGCCAGCAGCTCCCTAGCGGGGGCGATCACAGATACGCAGTATTTT	TRBD2	few	TRBV7-2	TRBJ2-3
CASSLSLTSGELFF	TGCGCCAGCAGCTTGTCCCTCACCTCCGGGGAGCTGTTTTTT	-	many	TRBV5-1	TRBJ2-2
CASNPLGQGSTGELFF	TGTGCCAGCAACCCACTGGGACAGGGTAGCACCGGGGAGCTGTTTTTT	TRBD1	-	TRBV12-3/TRBV12-4	TRBJ2-2
CASSQGQPGKQYF	TGTGCCAGCAGCCAAGGTCAACCGGGGAAGCAGTACTTC	-	-	TRBV3-1	TRBJ2-7
CSVPISGANVLTF	TGCAGCGTCCCCATCTCTGGGGCCAACGTCCTGACTTTC	-	-	TRBV29-1	TRBJ2-6
CASSFFGTGSITGELFF	TGTGCCAGCAGCTTTTTTGGGACTGGAAGTATTACCGGGGAGCTGTTTTTT	-	few	TRBV7-2	TRBJ2-2
CASSLQAPREKLFF	TGTGCCAGCAGCTTACAGGCCCCACGGGAAAAACTGTTTTTT	-	-	TRBV7-2	TRBJ1-4